This TCR beta chain stems from a study of blood T cell repertoires in COVID-19 (dated by TCRdb to the early 2020s). Study-level background: Samples from collaborators originated in the United States, Italy and Spain and spanned both the acute and convalescent phases of COVID-19. Samples were obtained from the ongoing ImmuneRACE study (first 160 participants) and from about 1,300 subjects provided by 6 global collaborators. A de-identified subject ID, COVID-19 status, age in years and sex were almost always included in the sample metadata. Where available, HLA class I and class II types were obtained from metadata supplied by the sample provider rather than from assay-based typing. The repertoires were made available in a free public database intended to serve as a resource for research on the immune response to SARS-CoV-2. Deeply sampled blood TCRbeta repertoires from subjects exposed to, actively infected with, or recovered from COVID-19 were included in the dataset. The material from the prospective study consisted of cDNA or gDNA derived from T cells, B-cell-depleted T cells, or PBMCs.

Broad study findings and their caveats: The amount of clinical and demographic metadata varied by source and participant and was provided uncurated.

The immunoSEQ Assay, a bias-controlled multiplex PCR, was used to amplify TCRbeta CDR3 regions from genomic DNA. In the paper's pipeline: Within the assay, amplification of reference gene primers was used to estimate how many nucleated cells each sample contained. To quantify the absolute abundance of each unique TCRbeta CDR3 rearrangement, sequence reads were collapsed and filtered. For each sample, productive Simpson clonality was calculated as the square root of Simpson's diversity index over productive rearrangements. In its TCRdb copy, this immuneACCESS table keeps in-frame sequences only and misses some clones. Where compared with another copy, unresolved V genes explain less than half of these, and the others have no known cause. V and J calls and clone size are those listed in that table; D and trimming were worked out from the DNA. The table for this sample lists more than 150,000 clones; over 75% of them were counted only once. The top ten clones comprise approximately 10% of the sample.

Trimming costs V 2 bases and J 1 base, and their ends lie 5 bases apart. Based on the germline V gene (reference sequence), the CDR1 and CDR2 sequences are SEHNR and FQNEAQ. The CDR3 holds 13 amino acids from the cysteine to the phenylalanine. CDR3 DNA only is kept here, 39 bases in frame from base 1. Note on this clone: What this receptor recognizes is not known. No much larger clonotype is one base removed from it; base qualities were not supplied.

Participants in the prospective study were aged 18 to 89 years, lived in 24 United States geographic areas, and enrolled through a virtual design. To assign participants to cohorts, the prospective study relied on clinical history that participants themselves reported in a screening survey and a study questionnaire. Recovered participants in ImmuneRACE Cohort 3 were defined as having two consecutive negative NP/OP PCR tests, clearance from a healthcare professional, or resolution of symptoms. Each participant in the prospective study had whole blood, serum and a nasopharyngeal or oropharyngeal swab collected by mobile phlebotomists. Additional blood draws and questionnaires over an approximately two-month period could optionally be provided by prospective study participants. Before DNA extraction, blood samples from the prospective study were shipped at room temperature or frozen.

The rearranged segments are TRBV7-9 and TRBJ2-5; the D gene is unclear. This TCR came from a man aged 50-60 years who had recovered from COVID-19. Sequenced sample: PBMCs or T cells enriched from blood (not recorded which). Read as DNA, the sequence is TGTGCCAGCAGCTTAACAGCCCAAGAGACCCAGTACTTC. It encodes CASSLTAQETQYF.